What follows are 31 T cell receptor beta chains derived from one specimen sequenced in a study of read filtering for tumor transcriptome and immune sequencing. Molecular barcoded adaptors covering alpha/delta and beta/gamma chains were used on 400 ng RNA. Using its own MiXCR run on the reads, TCRdb lists one record per CDR3 protein. The sample shows some 22,000 distinct CDR3 sequences, approximately 14% of them seen only once. Sequencing was done on a sample of a population of CD138-negative cells sorted from bone marrow. The receptors originated from a donor over 35 with multiple myeloma.

This clonotype has at least ten counts. V usage is TRBV19 and J usage is TRBJ2-7, with unresolved D. There are 14 residues in the CDR3. With 7 bases removed from V and 5 bases from J, the gap between germline ends came to 18 bases. Germline lookup yields CDR1 LNHDA and CDR2 SQIVND (reference sequence). CDR3 bases: TGTGCCAGTACCTACTCCGGCCGCGAGAACGAGCAGTACTTC. This codes for CASTYSGRENEQYF. Supplemented by reference TRBV19 and TRBJ2-7, the full variable domain reads DGGITQSPKYLFRKEGQNVTLSCEQNLNHDAMYWYRQDPGQGLRLIYYSQIVNDFQKGDIAEGYSVSREKKESFPLTVTSAQKNPTAFYLCASTYSGRENEQYFGPGTRLTVT.

In this sample, this clonotype turned up many times. V is TRBV20-1 and J is TRBJ2-7; 7 nucleotides line up with TRBD2. CDR1 and CDR2 (germline): DFQATT, SNEGSKA (reference sequence). The CDR3 sequence is 14 residues long. Losses at the gene ends were 5 bases for V and 1 base for J; bases not matched to a gene: 8. The CDR3 DNA is TGCAGTGCTCCGAAGCTAGCGGAGTCCTACGAGCAGTACTTC. Residues: CSAPKLAESYEQYF.

This clonotype was picked up many times. The chain carries TRBV11-3 and TRBJ2-1, with TRBD2 identical over 14 bases. Germline assignment: CDR1 SGHNT and CDR2 YENEEA. V lost 6 bases to trimming and J lost 4 bases; unmatched junction nucleotides: 14. The CDR3 length is 19 residues. The DNA of the CDR3 is TGTGCCAGCAGTCCCCGGTCCGGGACTAGCGGGAGATCGTACAATGAGCAGTTCTTC. Residues: CASSPRSGTSGRSYNEQFF.

This clonotype came up many times. The chain carries TRBV2 and TRBJ2-1; D may match TRBD1 or TRBD2 (6 bases each). Germline V gene lookup returns CDR1 SNHLY and CDR2 FYNNEI. V lost 6 bases and J 3 bases, leaving 12 bases between the germline ends. The CDR3 length is 14 residues. CDR3 region: CASRIRGLYNEQFF. The CDR3 DNA follows: TGTGCCAGCAGAATCCGGGGGCTCTACAATGAGCAGTTCTTC.

This clonotype was observed at least ten times. The chain has TRBV19 and TRBJ2-1; a possible D gene is TRBD2 (6 bases). The germline V and J ends were trimmed by 7 bases and 2 bases, with 15 bases remaining between them. The CDR3 has 15 amino acids. Germline lookup yields CDR1 LNHDA and CDR2 SQIVND (reference sequence). The CDR3 coding sequence is TGTGCCAGTAACCCCCGGGGGAGCGCCTACAATGAGCAGTTCTTC. Translated, it gives CASNPRGSAYNEQFF.

There are many counts of this clonotype. The chain uses TRBV5-1 and TRBJ2-7; perhaps TRBD2 as D (5 bases). CDR1 SGHRS and CDR2 YFSETQ come from the germline V gene. The CDR3 covers 15 residues. V was trimmed by 0 bases and J by 3 bases, leaving 13 bases between them. CDR3 sequence (DNA): TGCGCCAGCAGCTTGGATGAAAGCGGAAGCTACGAGCAGTACTTC. Translated: CASSLDESGSYEQYF.

This clonotype was seen many times. The V and J genes are TRBV6-2 or TRBV6-3 and TRBJ2-6; D is undetermined. The CDR3 spans 15 residues. Trimming stripped 0 bases from V and 2 bases from J, with 5 bases between. The germline CDR1 and CDR2 sequences are MNHEY and SVGEGT. In nucleotides, the CDR3 is TGTGCCAGCAGTTACTCAGGAGCTGGGGCCAACGTCCTGACTTTC. Its translation is CASSYSGAGANVLTF.

This clonotype was found many times. In DNA, the CDR3 is TGTGCCAGCAGCCAAGGACAAGAAAAACTGTTTTTT. It specifies CASSQGQEKLFF. V and J are TRBV3-1 and TRBJ1-4, with no clear D. Germline assignment: CDR1 LGHDT and CDR2 YNNKEL (reference sequence). This CDR3 has 12 amino acids. Trimming pared 1 base from V and 8 bases from J, leaving 5 bases between.

With respect to this clonotype: Given a much more abundant clone one base away, this may be a read error. The chain combines TRBV11-2 with TRBJ2-5; a possible D gene is TRBD2 (6 bases). The CDR3 totals 13 residues. The germline CDR1 and CDR2 sequences are SGHAT and FQNNGV. This CDR3 is CASSRGTQETPYF. The CDR3 bases are TGTGCCAGCAGTCGGGGGACCCAAGAGACCCCGTACTTC.

This clonotype has at least ten counts. This chain joins TRBV4-2 and TRBJ2-3, with 10 positions matching TRBD2. V dropped 0 bases and J dropped 6; count of bases not matched to a gene: 6. This CDR3 has 16 residues. From germline, CDR1 is LGHNA and CDR2 YNFKEQ. Here the CDR3 reads CASSQDFLAGVDTQYF. DNA for the CDR3: TGTGCCAGCAGCCAAGATTTTCTAGCGGGAGTGGATACGCAGTATTTT.

The sample holds many counts of this clonotype. The chain has TRBV5-1 and TRBJ2-5; a possible D gene is TRBD2 (6 bases). The CDR3 is 16 residues long. Germline assignment: CDR1 SGHRS and CDR2 YFSETQ. V was cut by 0 bases and J by 1 base, with 13 bases left in between. CDR3: CASSLEAGRPQETQYF. CDR3 in DNA: TGCGCCAGCAGCTTGGAGGCGGGACGACCCCAAGAGACCCAGTACTTC.

This clonotype showed up many times. The rearrangement joins TRBV29-1 to TRBJ1-5, with a possible D match to TRBD1 (6 bases). Trimming took off 6 bases at V and 7 bases at J, with 16 bases between the two ends. CDR3 length: 13 amino acids. The germline V gene encodes CDR1 SQVTM and CDR2 ANQGSEA. The DNA for the CDR3 is TGCAGCGTAGGGGGGGCAGGGACGCAGCCCCAGCATTTT. Its translation: CSVGGAGTQPQHF.

This clonotype was seen a few times. A much larger clonotype is one base distant, so this may be a read error. J is TRBJ2-1 and V is TRBV29-1, with D perhaps assigned TRBD1 or TRBD2 (5 bases each). The CDR3 runs to 11 residues. Germline assignment: CDR1 SQVTM and CDR2 ANQGSEA. The V end was cut by 6 bases, the J end by 15 bases, with 18 bases between. The CDR3 DNA reads TGCAGCGTCGACCGGGGCGTAAGAAGGTTCTTC. Translated, it gives CSVDRGVRRFF.

The chain couples TRBV7-9 to TRBJ2-3; D is possibly TRBD1 or TRBD2 (5 bases each). The germline V and J ends were trimmed by 6 bases and 0 bases, with 19 bases remaining between them. The CDR3 runs to 17 residues. Germline CDR1 reads SEHNR; CDR2 reads FQNEAQ (reference sequence). CDR3 region: CASSSNGPRDSTDTQYF. The DNA for the CDR3 is TGTGCCAGCAGTTCTAACGGCCCCCGGGACAGCACAGATACGCAGTATTTT.

This clonotype came up many times. This chain connects TRBV19 to TRBJ2-1; TRBD1 matches at 7 bases. Losses at the gene ends were 5 bases for V and 2 bases for J; bases not matched to a gene: 12. This CDR3 contains 17 residues. The germline V gene has CDR1 LNHDA and CDR2 SQIVND (reference sequence). CDR3 DNA sequence: TGTGCCAGTAGTTCCGACAGGGCGGTCGGTACCTACAATGAGCAGTTCTTC. As protein: CASSSDRAVGTYNEQFF.

This clonotype showed up many times. The chain is built from TRBV7-9 and TRBJ2-5; D gene uncertain. V lost 3 bases, J lost 4 bases, and 3 bases lay in between. Per the germline V gene, CDR1 is SEHNR and CDR2 is FQNEAQ (reference sequence). The CDR3 is made up of 11 amino acids. The CDR3 sequence is CASSFRETQYF. DNA of the CDR3: TGTGCCAGCAGCTTTAGAGAGACCCAGTACTTC.

About this clonotype: A much larger clonotype is one base distant, so this may be a read error. The chain is built from TRBV10-3 and TRBJ2-1; TRBD1 agrees at 9 bases. Germline V lookup: CDR1 ENHRY, CDR2 SYGVKD. The CDR3 is 14 residues long. The CDR3 loop is CAIRDRGSTNEQLF. CDR3 bases: TGTGCCATCAGGGACAGGGGTAGTACGAATGAGCAGCTCTTC.

There are a few counts of this clonotype. This rearrangement joins TRBV6-1 to TRBJ2-3; 11 nucleotides align to TRBD2. Germline trimming cut 3 bases from V and 1 base from J; bases unmatched to any gene: 3. Germline V gives CDR1 MNHNS, CDR2 SASEGT. The CDR3 is 16 residues long. The CDR3 here is CASSEGTSGRTDTQYF. The CDR3 DNA is TGTGCCAGCAGTGAGGGGACTAGCGGACGCACAGATACGCAGTATTTT.

At least ten counts were recorded for this clonotype. The chain is built from TRBV20-1 and TRBJ1-5; D is perhaps TRBD1 (5 bases). V lost 5 bases and J 1 base, leaving 12 bases between the germline ends. CDR1 is DFQATT and CDR2 is SNEGSKA in the germline V gene (reference sequence). The CDR3 runs to 14 residues. CDR3 sequence: CSAGGAQSNQPQHF. The DNA of the CDR3 is TGCAGTGCTGGAGGGGCTCAGAGCAATCAGCCCCAGCATTTT.

Notes on this clonotype: A single base separates this from a much larger clone, so it may be a read error. V is TRBV6-6 and J is TRBJ2-6; 7 nucleotides align to TRBD1. This CDR3 is built from 18 residues. The germline gives CDR1 MNHNY, CDR2 SVGAGI (reference sequence). This CDR3 reads CAGSPQGGLSSGANVLTF. CDR3 bases: TGTGCCGGCAGTCCTCAAGGGGGCTTAAGCTCTGGGGCCAACGTCCTGACTTTC.

This clonotype was seen at least ten times. The chain uses TRBV6-5 and TRBJ1-4; the D is unclear. This CDR3 has 14 residues. V lost 6 bases and J lost 0, with 8 bases in between. Per germline, CDR1 MNHEY and CDR2 SVGAGI. Written as DNA, the CDR3 is TGTGCCAGCAGAAGAGGGACAACTAATGAAAAACTGTTTTTT. This encodes CASRRGTTNEKLFF.

As for this clonotype: A much more abundant neighbour one base away suggests this may be a read error. The gene calls are TRBV29-1 and TRBJ2-5; no reliable D call. The length of the CDR3 is 13 residues. Germline assignment: CDR1 SQVTM and CDR2 ANQGSEA. The chain's CDR3 is CSVEYPYQDTQYF. In DNA form, the CDR3 reads TGCAGCGTTGAGTACCCTTACCAAGATACCCAGTACTTC.

This clonotype was observed at least ten times. The rearrangement joins TRBV28 to TRBJ1-2; maybe TRBD1 (5 bases). Trimming removed 2 bases at V and 8 bases at J, with 15 bases between. Germline-derived CDR1 and CDR2 are MDHEN and SYDVKM. The CDR3 spans 14 residues. The CDR3 DNA follows: TGTGCCAGCAGTTTAGTTCAGGGCACAAAAGGCTACACCTTC. It specifies CASSLVQGTKGYTF.

Note on this clonotype: A read error may be the cause here, since a much bigger clone is one base away. The V call is TRBV29-1, the J call TRBJ1-1; 7 nucleotides match TRBD1. V lost 8 bases to trimming and J lost 11 bases; unmatched junction nucleotides: 11. Germline values: CDR1 SQVTM, CDR2 ANQGSEA. CDR3 size: 11 residues. CDR3 region: CSIRQGYHAFF. DNA for the CDR3: TGCAGCATACGACAGGGCTATCATGCTTTCTTT.

This clonotype occurred many times. The chain is built from TRBV28 and TRBJ1-5, with D unclear. The CDR3 has 13 residues. Germline V gives CDR1 MDHEN, CDR2 SYDVKM. V lost 3 bases, J lost 1 base, and 4 bases lay in between. CDR3 bases: TGTGCCAGCAGTTTTTCAAGCAATCAGCCCCAGCATTTT. Protein sequence: CASSFSSNQPQHF.

This clonotype was counted once. This probably arose from a read error, given a far larger clone one base away. The genes are TRBV7-6 and TRBJ2-3, with D perhaps matching TRBD1 (5 bases). V was clipped by 4 bases and J by 2 bases, with 13 bases between them. This CDR3 spans 15 amino acids. From germline, CDR1 is SGHVS and CDR2 FNYEAQ. CDR3 bases: TGTGCCAGCAGCTCCGGACATACTGTCACAGATACGCAGTATTTT. Translated: CASSSGHTVTDTQYF.

This clonotype was recorded at least ten times. The gene calls are TRBV28 and TRBJ1-2; D unclear. This CDR3 contains 12 residues. Germline V gives CDR1 MDHEN, CDR2 SYDVKM. The V end was cut by 5 bases, the J end by 2 bases, with 6 bases between. This CDR3 is CASSLQNYGYTF. CDR3 coding DNA: TGTGCCAGCAGTCTTCAGAACTATGGCTACACCTTC.

This clonotype was counted many times. The rearrangement joins TRBV5-5 to TRBJ2-7; D is unclear. V lost 0 bases and J lost 0, with 10 bases in between. The CDR3 covers 15 residues. The germline CDR1 and CDR2 sequences are SGHKS and YYEKEE (reference sequence). This chain's CDR3 is CASSLASSASYEQYF. Here the CDR3 DNA reads TGTGCCAGCAGCTTGGCCTCATCGGCCTCCTACGAGCAGTACTTC.

This clonotype was seen repeatedly, ten times or more. The J gene is TRBJ2-1, the V gene TRBV29-1, with 7 bases identical to TRBD1. Looked up from germline, CDR1 is SQVTM and CDR2 is ANQGSEA. There are 11 residues in the CDR3. V gave up 8 bases and J gave up 4 bases; unmatched junction bases: 2. CDR3 in DNA: TGCAGCTCGACAGGGTACAATGAGCAGTTCTTC. It encodes CSSTGYNEQFF.

CDR3 bases: TGCGCCAGCAGTTTCAATCTTGGGTTAGAGGGAAGATCTACGCAAGAGACCCAGTACTTC. Translation gives CASSFNLGLEGRSTQETQYF. The gene calls are TRBV23-1 and TRBJ2-5, with D perhaps TRBD2 (5 bases). Being an ORF, TRBV23-1 has a function that is uncertain. CDR3 length: 20 residues. Trimming left V 5 bases short and J 2 bases short, with 30 bases between.

Ten or more counts support this clonotype. The rearrangement joins TRBV5-1 to TRBJ2-2; perhaps TRBD2 as D (6 bases). Germline CDR1 is SGHRS and CDR2 is YFSETQ. Trimming removed 0 bases at V and 4 bases at J, with 13 bases between. The CDR3 consists of 16 residues. This CDR3 reads CASSLDRGSRTGELFF. The DNA of the CDR3 is TGCGCCAGCAGCTTGGATCGGGGGAGTCGCACCGGGGAGCTGTTTTTT.